What follows are 9 T cell receptor beta chains derived from one specimen sequenced in a study of blood T cell repertoires in COVID-19. The method was immunoSEQ multiplex PCR; TCRdb's version includes in-frame clones alone and lacks a portion of them. The sample holds hundreds of thousands of clones; approximately 90% are singletons and the top ten take around 1%. The specimen sequenced was PBMCs or T cells enriched from blood (not recorded which). The receptors were gathered from a man in his fifties or sixties who had been exposed to COVID-19.

The rearrangement uses TRBV19 and TRBJ1-1; the D gene is possibly TRBD1 (5 bases). V was shortened by 3 bases and J by 1 base, with 15 bases between the two germline ends. The CDR3 is 16 residues long. Germline values: CDR1 LNHDA, CDR2 SQIVND (reference sequence). The CDR3 region has the DNA TGTGCCAGTAGTATTTTTGCAACAGGAAGGAACACTGAAGCTTTCTTT. Translating it yields CASSIFATGRNTEAFF.

CDR3 nucleotide sequence: TGCGCCAGCAGCTTGGTCCCTAGCGGAGCCCAAGAGACCCAGTACTTC. This translates into CASSLVPSGAQETQYF. V and J are TRBV5-1 and TRBJ2-5; 7 bases match TRBD2. Germline V gene lookup returns CDR1 SGHRS and CDR2 YFSETQ. Unmatched junction bases numbered 6, after V lost 0 bases and J lost 1 base. The CDR3 contains 16 residues.

In regard to this clone: Other DNA variants within this sample encode the same CDR3. The chain has TRBV24-1 and TRBJ1-3; D is perhaps TRBD1 (5 bases). The CDR3 is 15 residues long. The V and J ends lost 2 bases and 2 bases respectively, with 9 bases between them. Germline-derived CDR1 and CDR2 are KGHDR and SFDVKD. The CDR3 DNA is TGTGCCACCAGTGATTCCCGGGGGACTGGAAACACCATATATTTT. Protein sequence: CATSDSRGTGNTIYF.

The rearrangement links TRBV7-9 to TRBJ2-3, with D possibly matching TRBD2 (6 bases). Germline V CDR1 and CDR2: SEHNR, FQNEAQ (reference sequence). This CDR3 has 15 amino acids. The V end lost 1 base, the J end lost 5 bases, and 13 bases lay between the germline ends. The CDR3 is CASSLGREWIDTQYF. The CDR3 nucleotides are TGTGCCAGCAGCTTAGGGCGGGAATGGATAGATACGCAGTATTTT.

The chain carries TRBV9 and TRBJ1-6; TRBD1 matches 12 bases. CDR3 size: 17 residues. Germline V CDR1 and CDR2: SGDLS, YYNGEE. V lost 2 bases, J lost 10 bases, and 10 bases stayed unmatched. CDR3 sequence: CASSVGTGGGPASPLHF. CDR3 nucleotides: TGTGCCAGCAGCGTGGGGACAGGGGGCGGTCCAGCATCACCCCTCCACTTT.

V is TRBV3-1 (or the pseudogene TRBV3-2) and J is TRBJ1-2; 9 nucleotides line up with TRBD1. This CDR3 has 13 residues. In germline, CDR1 is LGHDT, CDR2 YNNKEL (reference sequence). With V trimmed by 4 bases and J by 8 bases, 5 bases remained unmatched. CDR3: CASSLQGARGYTF. The CDR3 DNA is TGTGCCAGCAGCCTACAGGGGGCGCGCGGCTACACCTTC.

This clone showed up just once. The same CDR3 also results from other DNA sequences found in this sample. The V and J genes are TRBV30 and TRBJ1-2; maybe TRBD1 (6 bases). This CDR3 has 13 residues. V was shortened by 0 bases and J by 2 bases, with 7 bases between the two germline ends. Germline CDR1 and CDR2: GTSNPN and SVGIG (reference sequence). The CDR3 sequence: CAWSVDRNYGYTF. CDR3 nucleotides: TGTGCCTGGAGTGTAGACAGGAACTATGGCTACACCTTC.

The CDR3: CASSQETFATNEKLFF. As DNA, the CDR3 is TGCGCCAGCAGCCAAGAGACATTTGCAACTAATGAAAAACTGTTTTTT. J is TRBJ1-4 and V is TRBV4-1, with D hard to call. CDR3 size: 16 residues. Germline V gene lookup returns CDR1 MGHRA and CDR2 YSYEKL. V lost 0 bases to trimming and J lost 0 bases, with 8 bases between them.

The chain employs TRBV30 and TRBJ1-1, with 7 positions matching TRBD1. V was pared by 4 bases and J by 7 bases, with 6 bases of the junction left unmatched. This CDR3 contains 12 residues. The germline gives CDR1 GTSNPN, CDR2 SVGIG (reference sequence). In DNA form, the CDR3 reads TGTGCCTGGAACACAGGGGTCGTTGAAGCTTTCTTT. It translates to CAWNTGVVEAFF.